A single count supports the clone carrying this TCR beta chain. Produced via immunoSEQ multiplex PCR; TCRdb's table is partial and in-frame only. The sample yields about 290,000 clones, just under 85% seen once. The data are from a study of blood T cell repertoires in COVID-19. The germline gives CDR1 SGHAT, CDR2 FQNNGV. The CDR3 has 11 residues. The V end was cut by 5 bases, the J end by 3 bases, with 4 bases between. J is TRBJ2-5 and V is TRBV11-2; D is unclear. The sequencing sample was made of peripheral blood. This receptor was identified in a woman aged 45 to 65 with active or convalescent COVID-19. The CDR3 coding sequence is TGTGCCAGCAGCCCAAAAGAGACCCAGTACTTC. Translated: CASSPKETQYF.